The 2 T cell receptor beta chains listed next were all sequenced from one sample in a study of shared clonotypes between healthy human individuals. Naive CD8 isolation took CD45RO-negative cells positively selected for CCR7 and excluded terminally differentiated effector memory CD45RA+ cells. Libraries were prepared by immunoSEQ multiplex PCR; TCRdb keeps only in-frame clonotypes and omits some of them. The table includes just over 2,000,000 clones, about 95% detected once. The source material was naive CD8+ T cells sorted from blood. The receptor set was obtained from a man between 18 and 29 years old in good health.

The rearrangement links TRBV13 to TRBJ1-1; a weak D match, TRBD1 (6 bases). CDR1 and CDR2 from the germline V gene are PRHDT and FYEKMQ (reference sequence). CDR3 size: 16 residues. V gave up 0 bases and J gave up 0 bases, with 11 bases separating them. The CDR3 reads CASSLGPAGVNTEAFF. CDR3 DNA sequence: TGTGCCAGCAGCTTAGGCCCGGCAGGGGTGAACACTGAAGCTTTCTTT. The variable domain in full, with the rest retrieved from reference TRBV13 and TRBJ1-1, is AAGVIQSPRHLIKEKRETATLKCYPIPRHDTVYWYQQGPGQDPQFLISFYEKMQSDKGSIPDRFSAQQFSDYHSELNMSSLELGDSALYFCASSLGPAGVNTEAFFGQGTRLTVV.

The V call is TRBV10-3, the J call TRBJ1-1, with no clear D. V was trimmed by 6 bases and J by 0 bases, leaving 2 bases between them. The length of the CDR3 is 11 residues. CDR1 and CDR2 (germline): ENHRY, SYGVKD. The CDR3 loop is CAIRMNTEAFF. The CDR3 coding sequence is TGTGCCATCAGAATGAACACTGAAGCTTTCTTT.